Listed here is a single T cell receptor beta chain. This clone was picked up a small number of times. Its antigen is still unknown. Base qualities are not provided; no much larger clone lies one nucleotide away. Each donor gave one peripheral blood draw, averaging around 0.11 L, which was collected into heparinised tubes. Naive, central memory, regulatory and stem cell-like memory CD4+ T cells were sorted on a BD FACSAria II using a panel including CD45RO, CCR7, CD25, CD127, CD95 and CD27. Every sorted population had a purity above 95%. PBMCs were separated immediately by Lymphoprep density gradient centrifugation and were stained directly, without being cultured. So that batch effects would be minimized, each experiment stained and sorted samples in pairs, pairing one healthy donor with one patient. CDR1 and CDR2 are drawn from the germline V gene (reference sequence): LNHDA, SQIVND. CDR3 length: 13 amino acids, cysteine to phenylalanine. The read is trimmed to its CDR3 DNA, 39 bases read in frame from base 1. Trimming at the junction amounts to 6 bases on V and 2 bases on J, and the germline ends lie 11 bases apart.

This record comes from a study of beta chain features in type 1 diabetes (dated by TCRdb to 2016 to 2019). About the full investigation: Patients and healthy donors did not differ in mean age, gender distribution, total cell number or subset yield. A total of around 110,000,000 sorted cells were examined across all samples, and a strong correlation was observed between cell number per subset and RNA yield. The study compared TCRB repertoires of sorted circulating CD4+ T cell subsets between recently diagnosed type 1 diabetes patients and matched healthy donors. Regulatory and stem cell-like memory subsets were obtained from only 8 patients and roughly eight healthy donors, while naive and central memory subsets were obtained from all 28 donors. General conclusions and limits of the study: Fewer insertions and more nucleotide deletions at VDJ recombination sites were observed in patients with type 1 diabetes, implying thymic rearrangement abnormalities. Shorter templates might be favored by PCR, yet because patient and control samples were amplified and corrected together, any such skew would affect both groups equally. HLA sub-analyses involved small numbers of individuals, so any influence of HLA type on TCRB rearrangement remained unresolved. Because cDNA rather than genomic DNA was sequenced, highly expressing activated cells could have been over-represented, although no difference in activation and CD3 levels was found between groups. Naive, central memory and regulatory TCRB repertoires appeared more similar among patients than among healthy donors. Type 1 diabetes patients showed a moderate but significant shortening of TCRB CDR3 length in all four CD4+ subsets.

The High Capacity cDNA Reverse Transcription Kit was used to reverse transcribe all of the isolated RNA, meaning that expressed TCRB transcripts were what got sequenced. Naive, central memory and regulatory T cell samples underwent deep immunoSEQ sequencing, averaging around 3.6 million total reads per sample. Sorted cells were lysed in RLT buffer and RNA was extracted with DNase-treated RNeasy Micro or Mini kits, depending on cell number. Each cell subset was processed on its own to prevent cross-contamination, while patient and healthy donor samples were processed together. Using the immunoSEQ multiplex PCR, TCRB sequences were amplified from cDNA into 87-bp fragments spanning the CDR3 region. Sequencing of the amplicons was performed on the Illumina HiSeq platform. In the authors' own workflow: Synthetic template baselines were used to correct PCR bias computationally, reads within Hamming distance 2 were collapsed, and singletons that could not be merged were discarded. Reads were aligned against IMGT to assign V, D and J genes, CDR3 length and insertions or deletions at six rearrangement sites. Within each subset, clonotype counts were normalized to the number of sorted cells before true diversity and Gini coefficients were calculated with the tcR R package. The overlap coefficient, calculated on TCRB nucleotide sequences, was used to measure repertoire sharing. TCRdb stores this immuneACCESS table with in-frame sequences only. Part of the clones is absent; in the studies checked, under half of the shortfall reflects unresolved V genes, and no reason is known for the rest. The DNA gave D and trimming, while V, J and clone size come from that table. Recorded for this sample are a few hundred thousand clones; 9.5% to 10% of them occurred a single time. The ten top clones hold 0.6% of the sample.

Here the chain combines TRBV19 and TRBJ2-7; the D gene assignment is ambiguous. Specimen: central memory CD4+ T cells from blood. This receptor was obtained from a man younger than 45 with type 1 diabetes. The nucleotides read TGTGCCAGTAGGAAGGGCAGGACCTACGAGCAGTACTTC. Its translation reads: CASRKGRTYEQYF.